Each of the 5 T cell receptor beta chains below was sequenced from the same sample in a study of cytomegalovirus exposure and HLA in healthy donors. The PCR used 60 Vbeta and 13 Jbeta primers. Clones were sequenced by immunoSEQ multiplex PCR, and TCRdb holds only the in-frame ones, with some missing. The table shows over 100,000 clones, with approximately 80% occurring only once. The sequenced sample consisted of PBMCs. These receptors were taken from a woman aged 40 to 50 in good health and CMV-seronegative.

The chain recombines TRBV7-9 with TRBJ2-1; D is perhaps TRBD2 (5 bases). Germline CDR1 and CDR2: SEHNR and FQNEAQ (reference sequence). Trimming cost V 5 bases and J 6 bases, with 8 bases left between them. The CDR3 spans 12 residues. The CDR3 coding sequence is TGTGCCAGCAGCCGACTACTCAATGAGCAGTTCTTC. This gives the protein CASSRLLNEQFF.

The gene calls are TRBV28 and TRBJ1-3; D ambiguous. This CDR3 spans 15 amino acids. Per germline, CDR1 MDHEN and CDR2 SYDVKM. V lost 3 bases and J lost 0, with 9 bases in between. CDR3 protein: CASSLHPSSGNTIYF. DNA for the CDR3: TGTGCCAGCAGTTTGCACCCGAGCTCTGGAAACACCATATATTTT.

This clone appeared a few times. This CDR3 reads CASSERRRVRPDSGANVLTF. The CDR3 DNA follows: TGTGCCAGCAGTGAAAGGAGGAGGGTTCGACCCGACTCTGGGGCCAACGTCCTGACTTTC. The chain joins TRBV6-1 to TRBJ2-6; TRBD2 might be the D (6 bases). Germline values: CDR1 MNHNS, CDR2 SASEGT. This CDR3 is built from 20 residues. V lost 2 bases and J lost 0, with 20 bases in between.

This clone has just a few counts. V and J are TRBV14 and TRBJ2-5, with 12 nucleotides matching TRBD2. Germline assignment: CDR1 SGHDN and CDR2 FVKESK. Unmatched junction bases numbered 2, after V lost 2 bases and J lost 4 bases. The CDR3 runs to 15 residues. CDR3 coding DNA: TGTGCCAGCAGCCAACTAGCGGGGGGGTCAGAGACCCAGTACTTC. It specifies CASSQLAGGSETQYF.

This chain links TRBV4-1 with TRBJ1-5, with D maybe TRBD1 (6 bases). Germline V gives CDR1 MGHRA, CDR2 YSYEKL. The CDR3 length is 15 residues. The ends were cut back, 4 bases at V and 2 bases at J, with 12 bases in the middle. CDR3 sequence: CASSPQQGGNQPQHF. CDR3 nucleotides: TGCGCCAGCAGCCCCCAACAGGGTGGCAATCAGCCCCAGCATTTT.